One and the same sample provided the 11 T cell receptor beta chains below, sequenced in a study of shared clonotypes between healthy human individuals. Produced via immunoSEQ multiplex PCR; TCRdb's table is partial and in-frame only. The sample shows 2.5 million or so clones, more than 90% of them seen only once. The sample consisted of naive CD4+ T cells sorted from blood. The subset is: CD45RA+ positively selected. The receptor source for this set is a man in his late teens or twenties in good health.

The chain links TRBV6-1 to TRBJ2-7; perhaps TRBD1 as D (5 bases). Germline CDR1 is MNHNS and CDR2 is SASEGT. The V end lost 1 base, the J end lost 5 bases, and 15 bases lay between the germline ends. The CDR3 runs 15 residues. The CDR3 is CASSEVRVGIDEQYF. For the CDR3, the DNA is TGTGCCAGCAGTGAAGTCAGGGTGGGAATCGACGAGCAGTACTTC.

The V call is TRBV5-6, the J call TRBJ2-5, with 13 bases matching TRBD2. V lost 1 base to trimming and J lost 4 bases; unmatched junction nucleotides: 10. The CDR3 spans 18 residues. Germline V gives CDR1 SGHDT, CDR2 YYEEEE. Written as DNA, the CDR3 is TGTGCCAGCAGCTTGACTAGCGGGAGGGCCACGGCGTCAGAGACCCAGTACTTC. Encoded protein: CASSLTSGRATASETQYF.

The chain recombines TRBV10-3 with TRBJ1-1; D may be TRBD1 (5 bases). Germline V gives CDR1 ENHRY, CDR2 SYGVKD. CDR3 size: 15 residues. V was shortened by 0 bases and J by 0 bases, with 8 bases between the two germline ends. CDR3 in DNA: TGTGCCATCAGTGAGTCAGGACATCTGAACACTGAAGCTTTCTTT. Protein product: CAISESGHLNTEAFF.

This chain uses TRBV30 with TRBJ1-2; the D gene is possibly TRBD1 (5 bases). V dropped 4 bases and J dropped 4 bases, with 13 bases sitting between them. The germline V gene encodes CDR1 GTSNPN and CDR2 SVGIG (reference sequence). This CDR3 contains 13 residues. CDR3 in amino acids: CAWTLGVGYGYTF. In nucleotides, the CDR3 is TGTGCCTGGACGTTGGGGGTCGGCTATGGCTACACCTTC.

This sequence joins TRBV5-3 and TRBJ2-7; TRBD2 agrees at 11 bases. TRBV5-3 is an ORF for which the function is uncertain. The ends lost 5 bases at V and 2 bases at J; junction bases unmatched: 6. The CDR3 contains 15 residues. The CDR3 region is CARRTGLAVPYEQYF. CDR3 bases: TGTGCCAGAAGGACGGGACTAGCGGTTCCCTACGAGCAGTACTTC.

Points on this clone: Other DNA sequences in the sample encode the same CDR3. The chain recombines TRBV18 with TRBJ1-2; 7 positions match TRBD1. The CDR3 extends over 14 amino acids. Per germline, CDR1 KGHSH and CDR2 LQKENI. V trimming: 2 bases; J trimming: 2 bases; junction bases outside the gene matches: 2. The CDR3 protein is CASSPTGENYGYTF. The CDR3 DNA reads TGTGCCAGCTCACCAACAGGGGAGAACTATGGCTACACCTTC.

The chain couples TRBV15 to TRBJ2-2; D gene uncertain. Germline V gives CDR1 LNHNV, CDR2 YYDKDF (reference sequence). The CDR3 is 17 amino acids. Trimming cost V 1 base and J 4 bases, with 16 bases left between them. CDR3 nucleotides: TGTGCCACCAGCAGAGGACGAAGGACCACCGGCACCGGGGAGCTGTTTTTT. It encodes CATSRGRRTTGTGELFF.

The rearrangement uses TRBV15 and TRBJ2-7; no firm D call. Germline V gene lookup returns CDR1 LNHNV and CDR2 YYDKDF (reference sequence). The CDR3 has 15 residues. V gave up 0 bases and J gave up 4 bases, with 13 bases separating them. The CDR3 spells CATSRDYLDRYEQYF. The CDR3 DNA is TGTGCCACCAGCAGAGACTACTTGGATAGGTACGAGCAGTACTTC.

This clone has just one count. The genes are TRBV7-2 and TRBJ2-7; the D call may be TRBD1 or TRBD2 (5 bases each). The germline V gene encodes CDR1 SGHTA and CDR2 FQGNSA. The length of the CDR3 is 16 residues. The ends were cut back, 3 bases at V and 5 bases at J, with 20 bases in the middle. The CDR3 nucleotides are TGTGCCAGCAGCTTTGGTCCGGGACGTCTGTCCCACGAGCAGTACTTC. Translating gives CASSFGPGRLSHEQYF.

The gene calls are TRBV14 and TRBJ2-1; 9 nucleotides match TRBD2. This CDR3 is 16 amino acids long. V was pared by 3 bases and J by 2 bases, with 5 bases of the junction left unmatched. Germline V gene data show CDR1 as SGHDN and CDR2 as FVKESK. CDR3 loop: CASSHRAGGTYNEQFF. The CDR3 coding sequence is TGTGCCAGCAGCCACCGAGCGGGGGGAACCTACAATGAGCAGTTCTTC.

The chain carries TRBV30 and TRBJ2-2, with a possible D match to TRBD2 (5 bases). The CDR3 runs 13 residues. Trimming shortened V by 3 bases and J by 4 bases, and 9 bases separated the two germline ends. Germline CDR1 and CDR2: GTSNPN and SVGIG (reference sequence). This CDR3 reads CAWREDPTGELFF. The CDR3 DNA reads TGTGCCTGGAGGGAGGACCCCACCGGGGAGCTGTTTTTT.